This T cell receptor beta chain was sequenced during a study of technical replicates of blood from several donors. The CDR3 spans 13 residues. Germline lookup yields CDR1 KGHSH and CDR2 LQKENI. V was clipped by 6 bases and J by 6 bases, with 12 bases between them. Data came from immunoSEQ multiplex PCR; TCRdb stores just in-frame clones and leaves some out. Of about 70,000 clones in the sample, 75% to 90% were seen once. The receptor was derived from a human donor in good health. Some clones in this sample may be carry-over from other donors' samples. The chain is built from TRBV18 and TRBJ1-5; D uncertain. Sequencing was done on a sample of PBMCs. For the CDR3, the DNA is TGTGCCAGCTCCCTTCTTAGCGGTCAGCCCCAGCATTTT. Amino acids: CASSLLSGQPQHF.